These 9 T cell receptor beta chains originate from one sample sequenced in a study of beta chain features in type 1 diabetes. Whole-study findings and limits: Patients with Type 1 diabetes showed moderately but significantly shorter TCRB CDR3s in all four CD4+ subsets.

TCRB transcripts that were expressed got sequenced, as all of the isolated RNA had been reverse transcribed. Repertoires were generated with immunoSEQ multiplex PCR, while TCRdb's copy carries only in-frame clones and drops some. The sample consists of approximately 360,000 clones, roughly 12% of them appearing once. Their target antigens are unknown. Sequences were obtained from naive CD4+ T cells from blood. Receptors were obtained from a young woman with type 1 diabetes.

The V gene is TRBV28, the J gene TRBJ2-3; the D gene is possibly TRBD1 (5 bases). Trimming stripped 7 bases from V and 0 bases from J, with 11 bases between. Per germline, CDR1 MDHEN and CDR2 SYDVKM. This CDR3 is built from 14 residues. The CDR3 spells CASKGRISTDTQYF. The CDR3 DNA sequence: TGTGCCAGCAAGGGGCGGATTAGCACAGATACGCAGTATTTT.

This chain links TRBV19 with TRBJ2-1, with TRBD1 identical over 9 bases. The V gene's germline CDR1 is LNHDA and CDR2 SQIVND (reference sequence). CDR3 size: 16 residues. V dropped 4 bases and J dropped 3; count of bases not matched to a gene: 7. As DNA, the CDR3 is TGTGCCAGTAGTAGGGGACAGGGATTAAACTACAATGAGCAGTTCTTC. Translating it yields CASSRGQGLNYNEQFF.

The CDR3 protein is CASSESREGPHETQYF. DNA of the CDR3: TGTGCCAGCAGTGAATCGCGGGAGGGCCCCCACGAGACCCAGTACTTC. V usage is TRBV25-1 and J usage is TRBJ2-5; 9 bases are a match to TRBD2. Germline-derived CDR1 and CDR2 are MGHDK and SYGVNS. CDR3 size: 16 residues. V shed 1 base, J shed 5 bases, and the junction held 8 bases outside the gene matches.

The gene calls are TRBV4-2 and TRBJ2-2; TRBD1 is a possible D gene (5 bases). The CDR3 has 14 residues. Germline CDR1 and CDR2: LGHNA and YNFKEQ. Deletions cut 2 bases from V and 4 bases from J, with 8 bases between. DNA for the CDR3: TGTGCCAGCAGCCAACCCGACAGCACCGGGGAGCTGTTTTTT. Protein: CASSQPDSTGELFF.

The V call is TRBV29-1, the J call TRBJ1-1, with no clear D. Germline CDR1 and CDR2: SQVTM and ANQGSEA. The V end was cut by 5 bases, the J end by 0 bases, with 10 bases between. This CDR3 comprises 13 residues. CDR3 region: CSVQGRLNTEAFF. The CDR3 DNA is TGCAGCGTTCAAGGGCGGTTGAACACTGAAGCTTTCTTT.

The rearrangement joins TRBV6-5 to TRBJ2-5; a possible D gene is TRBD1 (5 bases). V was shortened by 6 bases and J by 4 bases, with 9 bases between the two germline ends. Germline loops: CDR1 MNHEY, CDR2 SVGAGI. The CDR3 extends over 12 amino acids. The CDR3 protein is CASRQGPETQYF. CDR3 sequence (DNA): TGTGCCAGCAGGCAGGGTCCAGAGACCCAGTACTTC.

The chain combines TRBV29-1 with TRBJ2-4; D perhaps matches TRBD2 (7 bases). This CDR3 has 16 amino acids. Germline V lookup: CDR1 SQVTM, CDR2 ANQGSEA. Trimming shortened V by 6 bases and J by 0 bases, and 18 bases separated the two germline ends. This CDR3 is CSVWGGQFLAKNIQYF. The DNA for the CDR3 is TGCAGCGTCTGGGGGGGGCAGTTCCTAGCCAAAAACATTCAGTACTTC.

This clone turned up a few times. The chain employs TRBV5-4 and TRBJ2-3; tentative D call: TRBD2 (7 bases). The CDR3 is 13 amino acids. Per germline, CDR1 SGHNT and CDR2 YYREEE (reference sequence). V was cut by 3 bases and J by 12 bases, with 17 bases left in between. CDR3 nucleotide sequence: TGTGCCAGCAGCTCACTGGGGGGGGCCCTTCAGTATTTT. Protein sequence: CASSSLGGALQYF.

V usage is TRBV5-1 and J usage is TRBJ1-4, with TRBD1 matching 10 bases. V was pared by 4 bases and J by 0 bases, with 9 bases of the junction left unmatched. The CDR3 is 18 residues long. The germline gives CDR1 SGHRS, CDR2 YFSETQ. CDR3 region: CASSRPGQGKSTNEKLFF. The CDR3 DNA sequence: TGCGCCAGCAGCCGCCCGGGACAGGGGAAATCAACTAATGAAAAACTGTTTTTT. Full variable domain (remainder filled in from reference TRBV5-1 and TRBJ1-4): KAGVTQTPRYLIKTRGQQVTLSCSPISGHRSVSWYQQTPGQGLQFLFEYFSETQRNKGNFPGRFSGRQFSNSRSEMNVSTLELGDSALYLCASSRPGQGKSTNEKLFFGSGTQLSVL.